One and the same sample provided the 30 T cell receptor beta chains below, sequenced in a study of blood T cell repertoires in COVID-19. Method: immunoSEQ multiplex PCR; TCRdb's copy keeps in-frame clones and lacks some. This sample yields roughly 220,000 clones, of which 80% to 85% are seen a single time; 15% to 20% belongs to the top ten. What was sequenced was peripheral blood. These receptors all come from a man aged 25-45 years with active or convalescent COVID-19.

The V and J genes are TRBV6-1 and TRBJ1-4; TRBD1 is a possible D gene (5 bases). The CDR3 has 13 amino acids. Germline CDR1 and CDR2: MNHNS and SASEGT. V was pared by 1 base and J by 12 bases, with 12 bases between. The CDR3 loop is CASSEGGQEELFF. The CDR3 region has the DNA TGTGCCAGCAGTGAAGGGGGCCAGGAAGAACTGTTTTTT.

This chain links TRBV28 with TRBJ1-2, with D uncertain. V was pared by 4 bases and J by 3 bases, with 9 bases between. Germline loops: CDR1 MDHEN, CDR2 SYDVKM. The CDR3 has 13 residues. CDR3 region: CASSSLADYGYTF. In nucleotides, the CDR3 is TGTGCCAGCAGTTCTCTTGCGGACTATGGCTACACCTTC.

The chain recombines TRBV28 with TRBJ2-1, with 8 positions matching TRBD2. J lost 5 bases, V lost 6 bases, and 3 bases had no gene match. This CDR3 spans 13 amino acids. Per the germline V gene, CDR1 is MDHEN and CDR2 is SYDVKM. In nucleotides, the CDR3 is TGTGCCAGCAGCCCAGCGGGGGACAATGAGCAGTTCTTC. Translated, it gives CASSPAGDNEQFF.

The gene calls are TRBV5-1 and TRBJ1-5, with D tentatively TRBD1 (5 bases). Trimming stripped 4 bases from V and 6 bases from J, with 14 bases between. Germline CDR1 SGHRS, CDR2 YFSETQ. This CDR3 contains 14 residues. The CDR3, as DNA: TGCGCCAGCAGCCCGACGGGGGGACTTCAGCCCCAGCATTTT. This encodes CASSPTGGLQPQHF.

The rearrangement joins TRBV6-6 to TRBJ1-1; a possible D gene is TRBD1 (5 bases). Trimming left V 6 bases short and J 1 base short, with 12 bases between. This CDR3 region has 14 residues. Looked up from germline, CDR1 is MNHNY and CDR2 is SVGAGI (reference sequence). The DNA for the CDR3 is TGTGCCAGCAGCTCCGACAGTGGGAACACTGAAGCTTTCTTT. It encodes CASSSDSGNTEAFF.

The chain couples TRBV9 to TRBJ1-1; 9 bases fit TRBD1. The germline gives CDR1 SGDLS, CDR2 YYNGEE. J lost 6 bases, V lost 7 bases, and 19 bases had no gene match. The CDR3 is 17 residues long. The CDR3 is CASAVSPDRGMGSEAFF. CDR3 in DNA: TGTGCCAGCGCCGTCTCCCCGGACAGGGGTATGGGGTCTGAAGCTTTCTTT.

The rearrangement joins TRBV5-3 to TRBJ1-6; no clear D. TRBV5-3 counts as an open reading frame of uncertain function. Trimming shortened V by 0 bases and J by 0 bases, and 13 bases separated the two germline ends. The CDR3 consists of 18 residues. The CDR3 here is CARSLAWRADSYNSPLHF. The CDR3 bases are TGTGCCAGAAGCTTGGCCTGGAGGGCCGACTCCTATAATTCACCCCTCCACTTT.

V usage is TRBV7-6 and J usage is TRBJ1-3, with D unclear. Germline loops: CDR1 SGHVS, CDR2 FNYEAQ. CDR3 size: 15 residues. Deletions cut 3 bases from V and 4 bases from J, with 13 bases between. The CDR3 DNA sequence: TGTGCCAGCAGCTTTGGTCCTGGGCTCGGAAACACCATATATTTT. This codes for CASSFGPGLGNTIYF.

The chain's CDR3 is CASNPRRDNEKLFF. Here the CDR3 DNA reads TGTGCCAGCAACCCTCGGAGGGATAATGAAAAACTGTTTTTT. V gene TRBV2 combines with J gene TRBJ1-4; no clear D. Per the germline V gene, CDR1 is SNHLY and CDR2 is FYNNEI. The CDR3 is made up of 14 amino acids. Trimming removed 7 bases from V and 4 bases from J, with 13 bases in between.

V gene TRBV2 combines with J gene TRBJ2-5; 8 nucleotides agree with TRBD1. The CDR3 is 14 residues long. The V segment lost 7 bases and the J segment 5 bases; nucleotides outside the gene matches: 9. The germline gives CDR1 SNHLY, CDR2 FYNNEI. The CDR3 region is CASKRQGAWETQYF. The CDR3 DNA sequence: TGTGCCAGCAAGAGGCAGGGGGCTTGGGAGACCCAGTACTTC. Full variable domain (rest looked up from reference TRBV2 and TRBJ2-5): EPEVTQTPSHQVTQMGQEVILRCVPISNHLYFYWYRQILGQKVEFLVSFYNNEISEKSEIFDDQFSVERPDGSNFTLKIRSTKLEDSAMYFCASKRQGAWETQYFGPGTRLLVL.

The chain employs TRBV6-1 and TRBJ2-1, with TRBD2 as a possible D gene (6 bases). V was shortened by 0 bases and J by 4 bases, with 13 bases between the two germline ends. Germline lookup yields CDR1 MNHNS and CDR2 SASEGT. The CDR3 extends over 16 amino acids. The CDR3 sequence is CASSEAPAGVYNEQFF. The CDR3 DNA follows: TGTGCCAGCAGTGAAGCCCCAGCGGGTGTTTACAATGAGCAGTTCTTC.

The CDR3 region has the DNA TGTGCCAGCAGTTACGACAGGGGGCACACCGGGGAGCTGTTTTTT. Translated: CASSYDRGHTGELFF. The rearrangement joins TRBV6-5 to TRBJ2-2, with TRBD1 matching 10 bases. Germline V CDR1 and CDR2: MNHEY, SVGAGI. After removal of 2 bases from V and 3 bases from J, the junction contained 0 bases not matched to a gene. The CDR3 has 15 amino acids.

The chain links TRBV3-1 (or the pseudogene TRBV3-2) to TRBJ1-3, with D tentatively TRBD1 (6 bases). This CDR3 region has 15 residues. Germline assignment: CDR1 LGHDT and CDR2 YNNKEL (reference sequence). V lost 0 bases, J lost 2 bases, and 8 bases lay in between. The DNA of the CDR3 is TGTGCCAGCAGCCAAGAAGGGGGAACTGGAAACACCATATATTTT. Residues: CASSQEGGTGNTIYF.

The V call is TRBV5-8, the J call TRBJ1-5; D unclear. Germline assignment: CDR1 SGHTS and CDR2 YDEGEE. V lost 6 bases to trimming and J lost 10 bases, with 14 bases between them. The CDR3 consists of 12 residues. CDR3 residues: CASTEWEGPQHF. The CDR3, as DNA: TGTGCCAGCACGGAATGGGAGGGACCCCAGCATTTT.

CDR3 region: CASSFLGQEKETQYF. The CDR3 coding sequence is TGTGCCAGCAGCTTTCTCGGACAGGAGAAAGAGACCCAGTACTTC. The V and J genes are TRBV5-6 and TRBJ2-5; TRBD1 matches 7 bases. The CDR3 covers 15 residues. V dropped 2 bases and J dropped 3; count of bases not matched to a gene: 7. Per germline, CDR1 SGHDT and CDR2 YYEEEE.

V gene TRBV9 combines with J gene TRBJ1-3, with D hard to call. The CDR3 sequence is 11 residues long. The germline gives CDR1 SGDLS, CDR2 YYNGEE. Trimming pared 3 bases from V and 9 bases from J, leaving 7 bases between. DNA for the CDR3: TGTGCCAGCAGCGCTAGCGGCACCATATATTTT. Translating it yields CASSASGTIYF.

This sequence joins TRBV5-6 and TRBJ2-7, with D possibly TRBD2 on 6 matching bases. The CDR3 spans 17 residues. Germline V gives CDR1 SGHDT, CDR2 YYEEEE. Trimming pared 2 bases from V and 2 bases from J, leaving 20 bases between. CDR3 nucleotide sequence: TGTGCCAGCAGCTTTGGCCTCCAGGGTGGGGGGACCTACGAGCAGTACTTC. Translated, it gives CASSFGLQGGGTYEQYF. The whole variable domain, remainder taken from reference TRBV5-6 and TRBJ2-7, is DAGVTQSPTHLIKTRGQQVTLRCSPKSGHDTVSWYQQALGQGPQFIFQYYEEEERQRGNFPDRFSGHQFPNYSSELNVNALLLGDSALYLCASSFGLQGGGTYEQYFGPGTRLTVT.

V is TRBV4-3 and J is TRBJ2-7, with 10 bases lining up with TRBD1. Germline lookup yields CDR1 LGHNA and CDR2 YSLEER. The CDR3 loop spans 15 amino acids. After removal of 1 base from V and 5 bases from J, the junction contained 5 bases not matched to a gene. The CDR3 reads CASSQGGTGDHEQYF. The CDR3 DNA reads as TGCGCCAGCAGCCAAGGCGGGACAGGGGACCACGAGCAGTACTTC.

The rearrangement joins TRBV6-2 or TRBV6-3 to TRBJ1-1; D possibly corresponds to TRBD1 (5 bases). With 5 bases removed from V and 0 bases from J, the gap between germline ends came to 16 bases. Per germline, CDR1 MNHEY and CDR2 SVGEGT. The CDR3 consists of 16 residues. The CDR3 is CASSTRLTGMNTEAFF. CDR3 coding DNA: TGTGCCAGCAGTACACGACTTACAGGTATGAACACTGAAGCTTTCTTT.

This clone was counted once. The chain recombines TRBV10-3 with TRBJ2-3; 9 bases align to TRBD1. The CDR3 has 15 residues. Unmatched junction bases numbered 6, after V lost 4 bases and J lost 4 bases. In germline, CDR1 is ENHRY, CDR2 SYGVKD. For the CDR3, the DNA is TGTGCCATCAGTGGTCCGACAGGGGGGGCAGATACGCAGTATTTT. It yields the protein CAISGPTGGADTQYF.

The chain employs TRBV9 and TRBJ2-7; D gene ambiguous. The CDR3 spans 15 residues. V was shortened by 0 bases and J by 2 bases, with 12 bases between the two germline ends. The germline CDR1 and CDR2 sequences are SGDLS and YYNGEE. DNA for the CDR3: TGTGCCAGCAGCGTAGGGGCAGGCGAACCCTACGAGCAGTACTTC. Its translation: CASSVGAGEPYEQYF.

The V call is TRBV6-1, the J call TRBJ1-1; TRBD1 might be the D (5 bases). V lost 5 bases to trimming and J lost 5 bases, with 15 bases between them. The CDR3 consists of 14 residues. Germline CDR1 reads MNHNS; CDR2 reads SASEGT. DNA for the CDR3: TGTGCCAGCAGTCTTGACCGCGGGGGGACTGAAGCTTTCTTT. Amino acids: CASSLDRGGTEAFF.

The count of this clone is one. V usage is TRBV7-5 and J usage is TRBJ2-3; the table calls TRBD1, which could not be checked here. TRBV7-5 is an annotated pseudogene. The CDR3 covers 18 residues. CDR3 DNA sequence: TGTGTCACACCCCACCGGACAATGACCGGGACAGGGACCTCTGGGCGGTATTTT. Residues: CVTPHRTMTGTGTSGRYF.

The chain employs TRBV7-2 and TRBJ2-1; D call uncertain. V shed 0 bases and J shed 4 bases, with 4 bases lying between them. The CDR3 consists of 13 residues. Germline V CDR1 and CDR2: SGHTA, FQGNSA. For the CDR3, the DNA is TGTGCCAGCAGCTTAGCGGAGTACAATGAGCAGTTCTTC. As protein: CASSLAEYNEQFF.

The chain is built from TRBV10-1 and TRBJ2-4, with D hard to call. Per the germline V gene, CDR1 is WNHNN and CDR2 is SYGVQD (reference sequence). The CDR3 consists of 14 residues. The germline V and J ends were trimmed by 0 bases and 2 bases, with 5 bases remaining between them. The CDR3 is CASSESVTKNIQYF. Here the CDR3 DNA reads TGCGCCAGCAGTGAGTCCGTAACCAAAAACATTCAGTACTTC.

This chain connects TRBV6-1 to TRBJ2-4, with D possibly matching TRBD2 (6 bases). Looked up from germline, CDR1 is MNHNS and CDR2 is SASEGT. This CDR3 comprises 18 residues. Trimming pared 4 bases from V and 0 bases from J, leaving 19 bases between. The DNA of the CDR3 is TGTGCCAGCAGTGCGTGGGGGGTCGGGGGACTAGCCAAAAACATTCAGTACTTC. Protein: CASSAWGVGGLAKNIQYF.

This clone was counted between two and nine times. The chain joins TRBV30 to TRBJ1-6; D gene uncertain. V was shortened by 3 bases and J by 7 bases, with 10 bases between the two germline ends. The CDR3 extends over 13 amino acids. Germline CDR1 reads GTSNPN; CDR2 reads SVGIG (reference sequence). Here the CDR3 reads CAWRMGVNSPLHF. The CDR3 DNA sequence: TGTGCCTGGAGAATGGGCGTCAATTCACCCCTCCACTTT.

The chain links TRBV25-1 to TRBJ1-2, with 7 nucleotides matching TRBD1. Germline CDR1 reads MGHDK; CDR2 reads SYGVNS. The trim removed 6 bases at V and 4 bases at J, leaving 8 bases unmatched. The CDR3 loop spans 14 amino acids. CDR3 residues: CASSDRVSSYGYTF. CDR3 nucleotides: TGTGCCAGCAGCGACAGGGTCTCCTCCTATGGCTACACCTTC.

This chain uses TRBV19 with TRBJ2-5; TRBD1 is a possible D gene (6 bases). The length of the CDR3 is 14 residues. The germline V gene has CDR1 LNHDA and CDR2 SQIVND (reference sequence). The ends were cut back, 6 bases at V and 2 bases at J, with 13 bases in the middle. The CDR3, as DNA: TGTGCCAGTAGCGAAGGGACAACTCAAGAGACCCAGTACTTC. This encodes CASSEGTTQETQYF.

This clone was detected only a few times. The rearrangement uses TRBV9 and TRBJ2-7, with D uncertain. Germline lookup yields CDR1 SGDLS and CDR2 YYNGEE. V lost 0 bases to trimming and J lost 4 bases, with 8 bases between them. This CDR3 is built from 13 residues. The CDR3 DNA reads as TGTGCCAGCAGCGTAGGAGGAGATTACGAGCAGTACTTC. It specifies CASSVGGDYEQYF. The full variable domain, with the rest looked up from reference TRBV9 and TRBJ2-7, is DSGVTQTPKHLITATGQRVTLRCSPRSGDLSVYWYQQSLDQGLQFLIQYYNGEERAKGNILERFSAQQFPDLHSELNLSSLELGDSALYFCASSVGGDYEQYFGPGTRLTVT.